This is a list of T cell receptor beta chains from one sample in a study of post-analysis software for immune sequencing data. TCRdb re-called the PCR reads through MiXCR, storing one row per CDR3 protein. Of approximately 260,000 distinct CDR3 sequences listed, 36% are singletons. The sequencing input was blood. These receptors originate from a girl aged 10 to 17 with multiple sclerosis. Both conserved end residues are trimmed from each CDR3. Each record gives: CDR3 length, J gene, V gene, CDR3 protein.

cdr3_length: 12; j_call: TRBJ1-1; v_call: TRBV7-3; cdr3_aa: ASSRTGKDTEAF
cdr3_length: 12; j_call: .; v_call: TRBV12-3/TRBV12-4; cdr3_aa: ASSRGTRAYEQY
cdr3_length: 11; j_call: TRBJ2-3; v_call: TRBV29-1; cdr3_aa: SVDRARTDTQY
cdr3_length: 15; j_call: TRBJ2-3; v_call: TRBV4-1; cdr3_aa: ASSPRGASGRGDTQY
cdr3_length: 13; j_call: TRBJ1-2; v_call: TRBV18; cdr3_aa: ASSLRQAVDYGYT
cdr3_length: 14; j_call: TRBJ2-5; v_call: TRBV7-3; cdr3_aa: ASSLIGGSSQETQY
cdr3_length: 13; j_call: TRBJ1-1; v_call: TRBV20-1; cdr3_aa: SARGPSGFHAEAF
cdr3_length: 13; j_call: TRBJ1-1; v_call: TRBV18; cdr3_aa: ASSPAGFMNTEAF
cdr3_length: 12; j_call: TRBJ2-7; v_call: TRBV4-1; cdr3_aa: ASSQRVTAYEQY
cdr3_length: 14; j_call: TRBJ1-3; v_call: TRBV14; cdr3_aa: ASSQEGTGPGNTIY
cdr3_length: 14; j_call: TRBJ2-1; v_call: TRBV7-2; cdr3_aa: ASSLQGDSSYNEQF
cdr3_length: 14; j_call: TRBJ2-2; v_call: TRBV12-3/TRBV12-4; cdr3_aa: ASSLSTGTGTGELF
cdr3_length: 15; j_call: TRBJ2-1; v_call: TRBV21-1; cdr3_aa: ASSKWDGRDSYNEQF
cdr3_length: 13; j_call: TRBJ2-7; v_call: TRBV5-1; cdr3_aa: ASSLGLAGGYEQY
cdr3_length: 14; j_call: TRBJ2-3; v_call: TRBV5-6; cdr3_aa: ASSLGGAGGADTQY
cdr3_length: 9; j_call: TRBJ2-5; v_call: TRBV29-1; cdr3_aa: SVAGVETQY
cdr3_length: 14; j_call: TRBJ2-7; v_call: TRBV6-6; cdr3_aa: AGSYSVTSGSGEQY
cdr3_length: 14; j_call: TRBJ2-2; v_call: TRBV5-1; cdr3_aa: ASSSLGGGNTGELF
cdr3_length: 14; j_call: TRBJ2-5; v_call: TRBV4-1; cdr3_aa: ASSQGPSGSQETQY
cdr3_length: 11; j_call: TRBJ2-1; v_call: TRBV29-1; cdr3_aa: SVREVADNEQF
cdr3_length: 9; j_call: TRBJ1-2; v_call: TRBV10-3; cdr3_aa: AISGAYGYT
cdr3_length: 11; j_call: TRBJ2-7; v_call: TRBV7-8; cdr3_aa: ASSASQGEEQY
cdr3_length: 13; j_call: TRBJ2-5; v_call: TRBV10-3; cdr3_aa: AISPGQGNQETQY
cdr3_length: 12; j_call: TRBJ2-7; v_call: TRBV2; cdr3_aa: ASRVSGAIYEQY
cdr3_length: 10; j_call: TRBJ2-3; v_call: TRBV29-1; cdr3_aa: SAAGSTDTQY
cdr3_length: 11; j_call: TRBJ2-4; v_call: TRBV20-1; cdr3_aa: SAGTSGTSGQY
cdr3_length: 13; j_call: TRBJ2-5; v_call: TRBV28; cdr3_aa: ASSPPGQVKETQY
cdr3_length: 14; j_call: TRBJ2-3; v_call: TRBV4-1; cdr3_aa: ASSRASGVGTDTQY
cdr3_length: 14; j_call: TRBJ2-2; v_call: TRBV7-3; cdr3_aa: ASSPHGGESTGELF
cdr3_length: 12; j_call: TRBJ2-1; v_call: TRBV7-2; cdr3_aa: ASSLENSYNEQF
cdr3_length: 10; j_call: TRBJ2-1; v_call: TRBV12-3/TRBV12-4; cdr3_aa: ASSPTGNEQF
cdr3_length: 14; j_call: TRBJ2-2; v_call: TRBV11-3; cdr3_aa: ASSPGQGMDTGELF
cdr3_length: 12; j_call: TRBJ1-6; v_call: TRBV6-5; cdr3_aa: ASSWDRRGSPLH
cdr3_length: 12; j_call: TRBJ2-7; v_call: TRBV6-2/TRBV6-3; cdr3_aa: ASSGTSGNYEQY
cdr3_length: 12; j_call: TRBJ2-3; v_call: TRBV4-2; cdr3_aa: ASRVGSSTDTQY
cdr3_length: 15; j_call: TRBJ2-5; v_call: TRBV6-6; cdr3_aa: AGRPGTSGSLEETQY
cdr3_length: 12; j_call: TRBJ2-5; v_call: TRBV10-3; cdr3_aa: AISESEQGGPRY
cdr3_length: 10; j_call: TRBJ1-1; v_call: TRBV4-1; cdr3_aa: ASSQGRGGAF
cdr3_length: 8; j_call: TRBJ1-1; v_call: TRBV29-1; cdr3_aa: SVKNTEAF
cdr3_length: 12; j_call: TRBJ1-4; v_call: TRBV5-1; cdr3_aa: ASSSSGGNEKLF
cdr3_length: 16; j_call: TRBJ2-2; v_call: TRBV2; cdr3_aa: ASSRKTSGRANAGELF
cdr3_length: 12; j_call: TRBJ2-1; v_call: TRBV29-1; cdr3_aa: SAGQGVDYNEQF
cdr3_length: 9; j_call: TRBJ2-3; v_call: TRBV27; cdr3_aa: ASSFGGTQY
cdr3_length: 13; j_call: TRBJ2-2; v_call: TRBV27; cdr3_aa: ASSPGTDNTGELF
cdr3_length: 12; j_call: TRBJ2-1; v_call: TRBV5-1; cdr3_aa: ASSLATSGNEQF
cdr3_length: 9; j_call: TRBJ2-1; v_call: TRBV20-1; cdr3_aa: SALLKDEQF
cdr3_length: 11; j_call: TRBJ2-1; v_call: TRBV12-3/TRBV12-4; cdr3_aa: ASSLEGRANRF
cdr3_length: 15; j_call: TRBJ2-2; v_call: TRBV29-1; cdr3_aa: SVLVPSGQWNTGELF
cdr3_length: 13; j_call: TRBJ1-5; v_call: TRBV19; cdr3_aa: ASSINRPSNQPQH
cdr3_length: 13; j_call: TRBJ1-6; v_call: TRBV5-1; cdr3_aa: ASSLAWRGNSPLH
cdr3_length: 18; j_call: TRBJ2-1; v_call: TRBV6-1; cdr3_aa: ASSDKFTGWAGTSYNEQF
cdr3_length: 9; j_call: TRBJ2-3; v_call: TRBV12-3/TRBV12-4; cdr3_aa: ASRLADTQY
cdr3_length: 11; j_call: TRBJ1-1; v_call: TRBV5-5; cdr3_aa: ASNENLNTEAF
cdr3_length: 17; j_call: TRBJ2-1; v_call: TRBV13; cdr3_aa: ASSLGPRWSGRELNEQF
cdr3_length: 13; j_call: TRBJ1-4; v_call: TRBV12-3/TRBV12-4; cdr3_aa: ASSLAGQVTGKLF
cdr3_length: 12; j_call: TRBJ2-5; v_call: TRBV7-8; cdr3_aa: ASTLRTYQETQY
cdr3_length: 11; j_call: .; v_call: TRBV7-3; cdr3_aa: ASSRREGETQY
cdr3_length: 14; j_call: TRBJ2-3; v_call: TRBV5-1; cdr3_aa: ASSLEYRGRPDTQY